A selection of T cell receptor beta chains follows, all from one sample in a study of OX40 agonist ivuxolimab in advanced cancers. The data were produced by immunoSEQ multiplex PCR, yet TCRdb's version contains in-frame clones alone and is incomplete. The data hold approximately 82,000 clones, with about 86% observed a single time. The sample consisted of CD4+ or CD8+ T cells sorted from blood, taken in a trial of the OX40 agonist ivuxolimab. The origin of the receptors is an adult with an advanced solid tumor such as melanoma, head and neck, liver or kidney cancer. Both conserved end residues are part of each CDR3. Each record gives: CDR3 length, J gene, V gene, CDR3 protein.

14 TRBJ2-7 TRBV6-1 CASGRTGGGYEQYF
15 TRBJ1-2 TRBV9 CASSPDGGGNYGYTF
14 TRBJ2-7 TRBV7-2 CASSLDPGINEQYF
16 TRBJ2-1 TRBV11-2 CASSPRLAGSGNEQFF
16 TRBJ2-5 TRBV14 CASSQVLRQGRETQYF
15 TRBJ2-1 TRBV6-4 CASRLAGGSYNEQFF
15 TRBJ1-4 TRBV7-9 CASSAAPGQREKLFF
15 TRBJ1-4 TRBV6-5 CASSYGALFHEKLFF
13 TRBJ2-1 TRBV9 CASSAQGYNEQFF
17 TRBJ2-6 TRBV18 CASSPGTGFTGANVLTF
19 TRBJ2-1 TRBV11-3 CASSPRGGWGGSSYNEQFF
18 TRBJ2-2 TRBV5-1 CASSSLAEGAAISGELFF
15 TRBJ1-2 TRBV25-1 CASSEYLAGGYGYTF
12 TRBJ2-5 TRBV30 CAWSPLWETQYF
14 TRBJ2-3 TRBV6-1 CASSEIGYTDTQYF
19 TRBJ1-6 TRBV2 CASSLRQGAFSSYNSPLHF
15 TRBJ1-6 TRBV2 CASSGGRVGYSPLHF
12 TRBJ1-2 TRBV6-1 CASRGDRYGYTF
14 TRBJ2-5 TRBV18 CASSPSSSSETQYF
13 TRBJ1-1 TRBV7-9 CASSNQWGTEAFF
17 TRBJ2-1 TRBV4-3 CASSQGLAGWGDNEQFF
15 TRBJ2-1 TRBV5-1 CASSPRTSGMVEQFF
15 NA TRBV5-4 CASAPERPRNHEQYF
14 TRBJ2-2 TRBV11-3 CASSSRGNTGELFF
11 TRBJ2-5 TRBV7-8 CASSRGETQYF
13 TRBJ2-5 TRBV30 CASTSGTQETQYF
15 TRBJ1-1 TRBV2 CASSLGQGMNTEAFF
15 TRBJ1-3 TRBV18 CASSPTGSSGNTIYF
11 TRBJ2-3 TRBV20-1 CSAFTRDTQYF
14 TRBJ2-4 TRBV7-9 CASSFYPGPNIQYF
13 TRBJ1-4 TRBV11-3 CASSRATGEKLFF
16 TRBJ1-5 TRBV27 CASSSQGVHSNQPQHF
15 TRBJ1-1 TRBV6-1 CASSAQGGLATEAFF
12 TRBJ1-1 TRBV5-4 CASSWGPMQAFF
15 TRBJ2-2 TRBV7-7 CASSSGGPNTGELFF
15 TRBJ2-5 TRBV7-8 CASSPLAGEGEEQYF
15 TRBJ2-3 TRBV29-1 CSVELTGGVTDTQYF
14 TRBJ2-7 TRBV11-3 CASSLGPPNYEQYF
15 NA TRBV4-1 CASSQEVRELDEQYF
15 TRBJ2-3 TRBV7-3 CASSLTGGDADTQYF
13 TRBJ1-6 TRBV9 CASSVGSDSPLHF